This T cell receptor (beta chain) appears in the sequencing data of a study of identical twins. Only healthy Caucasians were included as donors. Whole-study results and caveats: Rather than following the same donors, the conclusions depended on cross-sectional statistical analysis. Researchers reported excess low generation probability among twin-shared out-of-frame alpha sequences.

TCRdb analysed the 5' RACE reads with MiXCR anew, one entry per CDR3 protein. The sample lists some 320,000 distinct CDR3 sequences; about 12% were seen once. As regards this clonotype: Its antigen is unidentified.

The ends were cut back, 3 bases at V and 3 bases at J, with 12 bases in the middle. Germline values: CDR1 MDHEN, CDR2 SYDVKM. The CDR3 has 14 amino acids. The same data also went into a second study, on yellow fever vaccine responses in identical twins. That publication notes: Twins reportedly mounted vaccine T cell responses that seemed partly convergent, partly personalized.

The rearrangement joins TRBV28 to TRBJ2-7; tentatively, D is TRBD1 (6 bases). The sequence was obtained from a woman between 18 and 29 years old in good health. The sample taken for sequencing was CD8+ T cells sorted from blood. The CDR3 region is CASSFPAGVYEQYF. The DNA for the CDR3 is TGTGCCAGCAGTTTTCCTGCAGGGGTCTACGAGCAGTACTTC.